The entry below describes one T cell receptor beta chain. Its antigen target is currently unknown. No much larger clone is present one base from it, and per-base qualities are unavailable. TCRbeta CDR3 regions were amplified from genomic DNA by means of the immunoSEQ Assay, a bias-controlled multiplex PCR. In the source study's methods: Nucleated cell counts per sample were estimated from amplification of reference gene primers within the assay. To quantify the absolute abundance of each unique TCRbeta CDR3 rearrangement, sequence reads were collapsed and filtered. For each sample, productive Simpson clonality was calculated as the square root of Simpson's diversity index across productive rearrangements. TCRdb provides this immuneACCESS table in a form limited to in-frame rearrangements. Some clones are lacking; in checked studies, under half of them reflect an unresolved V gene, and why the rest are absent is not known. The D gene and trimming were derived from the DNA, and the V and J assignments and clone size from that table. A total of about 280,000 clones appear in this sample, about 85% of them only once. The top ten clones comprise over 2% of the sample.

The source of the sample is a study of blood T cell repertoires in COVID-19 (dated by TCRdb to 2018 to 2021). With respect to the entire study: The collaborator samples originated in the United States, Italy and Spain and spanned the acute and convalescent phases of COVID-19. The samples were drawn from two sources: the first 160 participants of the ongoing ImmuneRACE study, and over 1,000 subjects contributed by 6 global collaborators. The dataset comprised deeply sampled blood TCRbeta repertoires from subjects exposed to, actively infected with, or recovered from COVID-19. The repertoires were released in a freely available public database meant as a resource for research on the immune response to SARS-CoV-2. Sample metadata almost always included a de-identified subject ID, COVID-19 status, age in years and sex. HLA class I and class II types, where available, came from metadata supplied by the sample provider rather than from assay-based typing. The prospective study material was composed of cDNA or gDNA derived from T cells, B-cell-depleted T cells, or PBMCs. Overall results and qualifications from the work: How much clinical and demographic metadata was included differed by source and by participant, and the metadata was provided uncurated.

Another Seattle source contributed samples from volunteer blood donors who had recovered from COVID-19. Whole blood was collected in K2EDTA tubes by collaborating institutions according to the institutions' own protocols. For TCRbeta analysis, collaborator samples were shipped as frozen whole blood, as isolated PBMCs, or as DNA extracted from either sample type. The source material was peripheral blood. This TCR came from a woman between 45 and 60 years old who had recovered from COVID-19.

CDR3 protein: CASSLNGYPEQYF. The sequenced DNA: TGTGCCAGCAGTTTGAACGGTTACCCCGAGCAGTACTTC. The chain is made from TRBV27 and TRBJ2-7, with no confident D gene call. The CDR3 runs 13 amino acids, cysteine and phenylalanine included. The DNA shown is the 39-base CDR3, in frame from base 1. The germline V gene (reference sequence) gives CDR1 as MNHEY and CDR2 as SMNVEV. V is shortened by 3 bases, J by 6 bases, and the region joining them spans 12 bases.